The next 28 T cell receptor beta chains were all read from a single sample in a study of spatial heterogeneity in lung cancer. Time point in this sample: sample taken at primary tumor resection. Extraction of whole RNA from tumor, nontumor lung or frozen PBMC preceded unsorted sequencing. MiXCR, run by TCRdb on the 5' RACE reads, gives a single entry per CDR3 protein. The table shows around 10,000 distinct CDR3 sequences, with 8.6% occurring only once. Specimen: PBMCs, collected at surgery. These receptors came from a male donor with early-stage non-small cell lung cancer.

There are many counts of this clonotype. This sequence joins TRBV10-3 and TRBJ1-5; D might be TRBD1 (6 bases). Germline CDR1 and CDR2: ENHRY and SYGVKD. The CDR3 has 14 amino acids. Trimming took off 10 bases at V and 2 bases at J, with 15 bases between the two ends. This chain's CDR3 is CATSGTFGNQPQHF. In DNA, the CDR3 is TGTGCCACGTCCGGGACATTCGGCAATCAGCCCCAGCATTTT.

This clonotype is deemed medium-sized (0.01 to 0.1%). V is TRBV6-2 or TRBV6-3 and J is TRBJ2-1; D remains unclear. Germline CDR1 reads MNHEY; CDR2 reads SVGEGT. The CDR3 extends over 15 amino acids. The V gene lost 2 bases and the J gene lost 2 bases, with 10 bases spanning the gap. CDR3 DNA: TGTGCCAGCAGTTACGACGCGATCGCCTACAATGAGCAGTTCTTC. This codes for CASSYDAIAYNEQFF.

This clonotype was picked up many times. The chain employs TRBV3-1 and TRBJ2-1; D remains ambiguous. V shed 1 base and J shed 3 bases, with 10 bases lying between them. Germline lookup yields CDR1 LGHDT and CDR2 YNNKEL (reference sequence). The CDR3 covers 15 residues. The CDR3 loop is CASSQVGRRYNEQFF. In DNA form, the CDR3 reads TGTGCCAGCAGCCAAGTTGGCCGTCGCTACAATGAGCAGTTCTTC.

This clonotype has a count of ten or more. V gene TRBV2 combines with J gene TRBJ1-1; TRBD1 is a possible D gene (6 bases). V shed 1 base and J shed 6 bases, with 21 bases lying between them. There are 17 residues in the CDR3. Germline loops: CDR1 SNHLY, CDR2 FYNNEI. Here the CDR3 DNA reads TGTGCCAGCAGTGAAGTGGCAGGGGCCGCCCCGACCGCTGAAGCTTTCTTT. Translation gives CASSEVAGAAPTAEAFF. Complete variable domain (other parts from reference TRBV2 and TRBJ1-1): EPEVTQTPSHQVTQMGQEVILRCVPISNHLYFYWYRQILGQKVEFLVSFYNNEISEKSEIFDDQFSVERPDGSNFTLKIRSTKLEDSAMYFCASSEVAGAAPTAEAFFGQGTRLTVV.

This clonotype has ten or more counts. The rearrangement links TRBV4-2 to TRBJ1-2; tentative D call: TRBD1 (5 bases). The germline V gene has CDR1 LGHNA and CDR2 YNFKEQ. The CDR3 loop spans 13 amino acids. Trimming left V 4 bases short and J 5 bases short, with 11 bases between. CDR3 amino acids: CASSPGQRYGYTF. The CDR3 DNA follows: TGTGCCAGCAGCCCGGGGCAGCGGTATGGCTACACCTTC.

This clonotype was detected ten times or more. The V call is TRBV13, the J call TRBJ2-3, with 9 bases that match TRBD2. V gave up 5 bases and J gave up 4 bases; unmatched junction bases: 7. Germline CDR1 and CDR2: PRHDT and FYEKMQ (reference sequence). The CDR3 is 15 amino acids. CDR3 nucleotide sequence: TGTGCCAGCAGCCTTAGCGGGGGAGCGGCAGATACGCAGTATTTT. This codes for CASSLSGGAADTQYF. Supplemented by reference TRBV13 and TRBJ2-3, the full variable domain reads AAGVIQSPRHLIKEKRETATLKCYPIPRHDTVYWYQQGPGQDPQFLISFYEKMQSDKGSIPDRFSAQQFSDYHSELNMSSLELGDSALYFCASSLSGGAADTQYFGPGTRLTVL.

This clonotype was seen at least ten times. The chain has TRBV7-9 and TRBJ1-6, with TRBD1 matching over 9 bases. Per the germline V gene, CDR1 is SEHNR and CDR2 is FQNEAQ (reference sequence). There are 17 residues in the CDR3. After removal of 11 bases from V and 7 bases from J, the junction contained 18 bases not matched to a gene. The CDR3 DNA follows: TGTGCCGTCTTGGGGGCGTCACAGGGGGCTACGAATTCACCCCTCCACTTT. Translating gives CAVLGASQGATNSPLHF.

By its share, this clonotype is medium-sized. The chain employs TRBV6-5 and TRBJ2-6, with D possibly matching TRBD1 (5 bases). Trimming removed 5 bases at V and 0 bases at J, with 11 bases between. Per the germline V gene, CDR1 is MNHEY and CDR2 is SVGAGI. The CDR3 totals 16 residues. Written as DNA, the CDR3 is TGTGCCAGCAGTGCCACAGGCTTCTCTGGGGCCAACGTCCTGACTTTC. It is translated as CASSATGFSGANVLTF.

This clonotype was picked up many times. The gene calls are TRBV10-3 and TRBJ2-1, with D possibly being TRBD1 (6 bases). Trimming stripped 10 bases from V and 4 bases from J, with 17 bases between. Germline assignment: CDR1 ENHRY and CDR2 SYGVKD. The CDR3 sequence is 14 residues long. The CDR3 DNA sequence: TGTGCCACATCGCCGAGAGGACAGTACAATGAGCAGTTCTTC. Translating it yields CATSPRGQYNEQFF.

This clonotype was recorded at least ten times. The chain carries TRBV2 and TRBJ2-3, with 10 bases identical to TRBD2. CDR3 length: 15 residues. V lost 7 bases to trimming and J lost 2 bases; unmatched junction nucleotides: 6. Germline values: CDR1 SNHLY, CDR2 FYNNEI. CDR3 sequence reads: CASKALAGNTDTQYF. As DNA, the CDR3 is TGTGCCAGCAAGGCACTAGCGGGGAACACAGATACGCAGTATTTT.

This clonotype was seen ten or more times. V gene TRBV12-3 or TRBV12-4 combines with J gene TRBJ2-3, with D unclear. The CDR3 has 12 amino acids. Trimming cost V 6 bases and J 6 bases, with 10 bases left between them. CDR3 nucleotides: TGTGCCAGCAGCCTGAACACGGATACGCAGTATTTT. Its translation: CASSLNTDTQYF.

The chain combines TRBV10-3 with TRBJ2-7, with TRBD1 identical over 9 bases. V lost 4 bases, J lost 0 bases, and 7 bases stayed unmatched. Germline V gene sequence: CDR1 ENHRY, CDR2 SYGVKD. This CDR3 has 16 amino acids. CDR3 coding DNA: TGTGCCATCAGTGGGTCGGGGACAGGGAGCTCCTACGAGCAGTACTTC. Amino acids: CAISGSGTGSSYEQYF.

This clonotype came up many times. The rearrangement links TRBV4-2 to TRBJ2-5, with a possible D match to TRBD1 (5 bases). The germline V gene encodes CDR1 LGHNA and CDR2 YNFKEQ. CDR3 size: 15 residues. Trimming removed 4 bases at V and 5 bases at J, with 17 bases between. Here the CDR3 reads CASSPRGRVSETQYF. The DNA of the CDR3 is TGTGCCAGCAGCCCCCGAGGCAGGGTATCGGAGACCCAGTACTTC.

Turning to this clonotype: This sequence may be a read error, since a much larger clone differs from it by one base. This chain joins TRBV7-9 and TRBJ2-5; D possibly corresponds to TRBD1 (5 bases). Germline CDR1 reads SEHNR; CDR2 reads FQNEAQ (reference sequence). The CDR3 is 12 residues long. CDR3 in DNA: TGTGCAGCCAGGGCCCTTGGTGAGACCCAGTACTTC. Translation: CAARALGETQYF.

This clonotype was counted many times. One end of the junction fails to match germline, which may point to a read error. CDR3 nucleotides: TGTGCCAGCAGCACCTTCGGACACCGGGCCTTGATCTTC. It is translated as CASSTFGHRALIF. The rearrangement uses TRBV7-2 and TRBJ2-7; perhaps TRBD1 as D (5 bases). This CDR3 comprises 13 residues. Germline loops: CDR1 SGHTA, CDR2 FQGNSA.

At least ten counts were recorded for this clonotype. The gene calls are TRBV19 and TRBJ2-7; unclear D gene. Per the germline V gene, CDR1 is LNHDA and CDR2 is SQIVND (reference sequence). The CDR3 runs 14 residues. The V end lost 6 bases, the J end lost 0 bases, and 12 bases lay between the germline ends. CDR3 region: CASSPSIDSYEQYF. The CDR3 nucleotides are TGTGCCAGTAGCCCCTCTATCGACTCCTACGAGCAGTACTTC.

This clonotype was observed at least ten times. The CDR3 loop is CASQGPYNSPLHF. The CDR3 coding sequence is TGTGCCAGTCAGGGTCCCTATAATTCACCCCTCCACTTT. The rearrangement uses TRBV12-3 or TRBV12-4 and TRBJ1-6, with D maybe TRBD1 (5 bases). Trimming pared 9 bases from V and 2 bases from J, leaving 8 bases between. CDR3 length equals 13 residues.

The chain is built from TRBV5-4 and TRBJ2-5; 8 positions match TRBD2. Germline V gives CDR1 SGHNT, CDR2 YYREEE (reference sequence). This CDR3 has 15 amino acids. V shed 3 bases, J shed 5 bases, and the junction held 9 bases outside the gene matches. The DNA of the CDR3 is TGTGCCAGCAGCTCCTCGGGAGGGAGTGGGGAGACCCAGTACTTC. Translation: CASSSSGGSGETQYF.

This clonotype was observed at least ten times. In DNA form, the CDR3 reads TGTGCCAGCAGCTTAAGAGGAGGGACTAGCGGGGACCAAGAGACCCAGTACTTC. Amino acid sequence: CASSLRGGTSGDQETQYF. J is TRBJ2-5 and V is TRBV7-9; 13 bases are shared with TRBD2. CDR1 SEHNR and CDR2 FQNEAQ come from the germline V gene (reference sequence). Trimming took 2 bases from V and 0 from J; bases not matched to a gene: 6. The CDR3 loop spans 18 amino acids.

This clonotype was found many times. The chain employs TRBV9 and TRBJ1-3; D remains ambiguous. This CDR3 region has 14 residues. Germline V gene sequence: CDR1 SGDLS, CDR2 YYNGEE. V lost 0 bases, J lost 1 base, and 5 bases lay in between. CDR3 region: CASSVELSGNTIYF. The CDR3 DNA is TGTGCCAGCAGCGTAGAGCTATCTGGAAACACCATATATTTT. Filled out from reference TRBV9 and TRBJ1-3, the complete variable domain reads DSGVTQTPKHLITATGQRVTLRCSPRSGDLSVYWYQQSLDQGLQFLIQYYNGEERAKGNILERFSAQQFPDLHSELNLSSLELGDSALYFCASSVELSGNTIYFGEGSWLTVV.

The J gene is TRBJ2-5, the V gene TRBV29-1, with TRBD1 as a possible D gene (5 bases). V was trimmed by 0 bases and J by 5 bases, leaving 13 bases between them. Per germline, CDR1 SQVTM and CDR2 ANQGSEA. The CDR3 covers 14 residues. CDR3 bases: TGCAGCGTTGAAGATCGGGCAGGGTGGGAGACCCAGTACTTC. This translates into CSVEDRAGWETQYF.

J is TRBJ1-6 and V is TRBV7-9; D is perhaps TRBD1 (5 bases). Germline CDR1 reads SEHNR; CDR2 reads FQNEAQ (reference sequence). V was shortened by 6 bases and J by 5 bases, with 8 bases between the two germline ends. CDR3 length: 13 amino acids. CDR3 region: CASRVGDNSPLHF. The CDR3 coding sequence is TGTGCCAGCAGGGTAGGGGATAATTCACCCCTCCACTTT.

Judged by abundance, this clonotype is medium-sized. This sequence joins TRBV7-2 and TRBJ1-2; TRBD1 matches 11 bases. CDR1 and CDR2 from the germline V gene are SGHTA and FQGNSA. With V trimmed by 3 bases and J by 6 bases, 3 bases remained unmatched. This CDR3 comprises 14 residues. This CDR3 is CASSFGQGADGYTF. The CDR3 nucleotides read TGTGCCAGCAGCTTTGGACAGGGGGCTGATGGCTACACCTTC.

V usage is TRBV11-3 and J usage is TRBJ2-1; D call uncertain. The V end lost 3 bases, the J end lost 7 bases, and 1 base lay between the germline ends. Germline V gene data show CDR1 as SGHNT and CDR2 as YENEEA. The CDR3 extends over 10 amino acids. The CDR3 sequence is CASSFNEQFF. CDR3 DNA sequence: TGTGCCAGCAGCTTTAATGAGCAGTTCTTC.

In its sample, this clonotype was seen a few times. This sequence joins TRBV10-3 and TRBJ2-1; the D gene is possibly TRBD2 (7 bases). The CDR3 contains 13 residues. Germline-derived CDR1 and CDR2 are ENHRY and SYGVKD. V was trimmed by 0 bases and J by 16 bases, leaving 16 bases between them. The CDR3 loop reads CAISESGGTLYFF. As DNA, the CDR3 is TGTGCCATCAGTGAGTCGGGAGGGACATTATATTTCTTC.

The sample holds many counts of this clonotype. The CDR3 nucleotides are TGCAGTGCTATTAGACAGGCCCAGGGCGACGAGCAGTACTTC. Translating it yields CSAIRQAQGDEQYF. The chain couples TRBV20-1 to TRBJ2-7, with D perhaps matching TRBD1 (6 bases). The V gene's germline CDR1 is DFQATT and CDR2 SNEGSKA (reference sequence). The CDR3 is 14 amino acids. Trimming took off 4 bases at V and 5 bases at J, with 18 bases between the two ends.

This clonotype was seen ten or more times. In nucleotides, the CDR3 is TGTGCCATCAGTGCCCTCTCTAGCACAGATACGCAGTATTTT. As protein: CAISALSSTDTQYF. The V and J genes are TRBV10-3 and TRBJ2-3; D ambiguous. CDR1 is ENHRY, CDR2 SYGVKD, per germline. V shed 4 bases and J shed 0 bases, with 8 bases lying between them. This CDR3 has 14 amino acids.

There are many counts of this clonotype. The chain is built from TRBV11-2 and TRBJ2-2, with TRBD2 as a possible D gene (6 bases). Germline V CDR1 and CDR2: SGHAT, FQNNGV. V lost 6 bases, J lost 1 base, and 12 bases lay in between. The CDR3 is made up of 15 amino acids. CDR3 DNA sequence: TGTGCCAGCAGACGGCTAGCGCTGAACACCGGGGAGCTGTTTTTT. Protein product: CASRRLALNTGELFF. The full variable domain, completed using reference TRBV11-2 and TRBJ2-2, is EAGVAQSPRYKIIEKRQSVAFWCNPISGHATLYWYQQILGQGPKLLIQFQNNGVVDDSQLPKDRFSAERLKGVDSTLKIQPAKLEDSAVYLCASRRLALNTGELFFGEGSRLTVL.